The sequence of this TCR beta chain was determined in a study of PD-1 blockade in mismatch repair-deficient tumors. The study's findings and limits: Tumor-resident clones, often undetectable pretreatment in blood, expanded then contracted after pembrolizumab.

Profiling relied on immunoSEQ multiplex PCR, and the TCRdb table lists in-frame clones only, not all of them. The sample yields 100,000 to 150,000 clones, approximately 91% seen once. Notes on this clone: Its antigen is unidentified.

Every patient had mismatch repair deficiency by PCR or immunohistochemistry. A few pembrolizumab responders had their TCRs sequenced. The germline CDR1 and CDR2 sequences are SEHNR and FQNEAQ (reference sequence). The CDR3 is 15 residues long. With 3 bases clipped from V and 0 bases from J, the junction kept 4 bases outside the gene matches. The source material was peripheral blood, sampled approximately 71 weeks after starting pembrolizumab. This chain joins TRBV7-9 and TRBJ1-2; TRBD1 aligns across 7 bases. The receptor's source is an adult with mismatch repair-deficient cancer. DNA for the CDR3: TGTGCCAGCAGCTTGGGACAGTACTCTAACTATGGCTACACCTTC. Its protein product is CASSLGQYSNYGYTF.